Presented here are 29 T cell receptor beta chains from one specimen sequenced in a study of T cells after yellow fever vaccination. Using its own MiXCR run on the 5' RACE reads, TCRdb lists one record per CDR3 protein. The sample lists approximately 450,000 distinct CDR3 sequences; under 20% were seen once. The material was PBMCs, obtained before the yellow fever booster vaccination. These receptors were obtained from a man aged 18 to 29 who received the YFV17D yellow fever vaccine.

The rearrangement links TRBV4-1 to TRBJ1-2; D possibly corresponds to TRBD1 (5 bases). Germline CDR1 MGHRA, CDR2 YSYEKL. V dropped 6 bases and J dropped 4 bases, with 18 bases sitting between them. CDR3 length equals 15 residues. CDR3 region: CASSFTEGTTYGYTF. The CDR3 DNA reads TGCGCCAGCAGTTTCACGGAGGGGACCACCTATGGCTACACCTTC.

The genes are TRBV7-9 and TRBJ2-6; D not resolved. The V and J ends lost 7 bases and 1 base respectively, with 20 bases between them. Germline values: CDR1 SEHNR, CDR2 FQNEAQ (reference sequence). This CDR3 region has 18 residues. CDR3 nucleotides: TGTGCCAGCACCGCCCCAAGCTGGTTAGGGTCTGGGGCCAACGTCCTGACTTTC. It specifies CASTAPSWLGSGANVLTF.

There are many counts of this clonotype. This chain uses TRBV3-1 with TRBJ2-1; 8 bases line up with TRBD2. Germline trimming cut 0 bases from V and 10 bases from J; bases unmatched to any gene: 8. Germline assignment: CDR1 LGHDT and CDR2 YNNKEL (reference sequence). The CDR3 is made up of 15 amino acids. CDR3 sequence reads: CASSQDAGGAPEQFF. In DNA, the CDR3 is TGTGCCAGCAGCCAAGATGCCGGGGGGGCCCCCGAGCAGTTCTTC.

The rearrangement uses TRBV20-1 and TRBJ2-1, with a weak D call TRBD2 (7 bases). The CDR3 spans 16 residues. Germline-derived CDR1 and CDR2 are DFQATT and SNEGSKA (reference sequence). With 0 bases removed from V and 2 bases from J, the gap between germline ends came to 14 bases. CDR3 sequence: CSARDPAGATYNEQFF. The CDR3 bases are TGCAGTGCTAGAGACCCGGCGGGGGCGACCTACAATGAGCAGTTCTTC.

CDR3 loop: CAISDSMNSPLHF. DNA of the CDR3: TGTGCCATCAGCGATAGCATGAATTCACCCCTCCACTTT. V and J are TRBV10-3 and TRBJ1-6; D uncertain. Between the trimmed V and J ends, which lost 6 bases and 7 bases, there was a span of 10 bases. In germline, CDR1 is ENHRY, CDR2 SYGVKD. This CDR3 spans 13 amino acids.

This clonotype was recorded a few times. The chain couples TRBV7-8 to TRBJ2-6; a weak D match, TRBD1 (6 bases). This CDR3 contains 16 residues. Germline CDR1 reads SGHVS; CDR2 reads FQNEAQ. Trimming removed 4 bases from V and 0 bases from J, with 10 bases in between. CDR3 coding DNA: TGTGCCAGCAGCTCATACAGGGACTCTGGGGCCAACGTCCTGACTTTC. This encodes CASSSYRDSGANVLTF.

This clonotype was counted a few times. In DNA, the CDR3 is TGCAGCGCCCGGCAAGGTCGGGAGACCCAGTACTTC. This encodes CSARQGRETQYF. This chain uses TRBV29-1 with TRBJ2-5; no clear D gene. The germline gives CDR1 SQVTM, CDR2 ANQGSEA. The CDR3 has 12 residues. V lost 7 bases and J 5 bases, leaving 14 bases between the germline ends. The full variable domain, with the rest looked up from reference TRBV29-1 and TRBJ2-5, is SAVISQKPSRDICQRGTSLTIQCQVDSQVTMMFWYRQQPGQSLTLIATANQGSEATYESGFVIDKFPISRPNLTFSTLTVSNMSPEDSSIYLCSARQGRETQYFGPGTRLLVL.

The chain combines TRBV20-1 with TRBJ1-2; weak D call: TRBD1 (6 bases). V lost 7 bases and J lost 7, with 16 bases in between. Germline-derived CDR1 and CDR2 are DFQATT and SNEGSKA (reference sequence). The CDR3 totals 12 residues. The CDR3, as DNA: TGCAGTGGCTCGGAGGGGGGAGTTGGCTACACCTTC. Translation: CSGSEGGVGYTF.

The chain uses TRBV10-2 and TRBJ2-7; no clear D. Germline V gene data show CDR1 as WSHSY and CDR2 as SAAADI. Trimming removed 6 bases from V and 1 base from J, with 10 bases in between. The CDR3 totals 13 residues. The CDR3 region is CASRGLLSYEQYV. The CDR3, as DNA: TGCGCCAGCAGAGGATTACTATCCTACGAGCAGTACGTC.

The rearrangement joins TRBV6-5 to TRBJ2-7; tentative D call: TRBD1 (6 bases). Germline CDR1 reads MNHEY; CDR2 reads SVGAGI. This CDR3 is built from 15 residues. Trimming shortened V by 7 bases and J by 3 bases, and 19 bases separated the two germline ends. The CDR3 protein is CASTHSTLGGYEQYF. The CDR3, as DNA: TGTGCCAGCACTCACTCGACTCTAGGGGGCTACGAGCAGTACTTC.

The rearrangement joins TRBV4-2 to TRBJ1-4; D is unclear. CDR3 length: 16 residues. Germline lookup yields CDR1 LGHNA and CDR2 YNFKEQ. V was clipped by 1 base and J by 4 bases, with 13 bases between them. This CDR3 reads CASSQGEGPLNEKLFF. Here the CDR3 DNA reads TGTGCCAGCAGCCAAGGGGAAGGACCGCTTAATGAAAAACTGTTTTTT.

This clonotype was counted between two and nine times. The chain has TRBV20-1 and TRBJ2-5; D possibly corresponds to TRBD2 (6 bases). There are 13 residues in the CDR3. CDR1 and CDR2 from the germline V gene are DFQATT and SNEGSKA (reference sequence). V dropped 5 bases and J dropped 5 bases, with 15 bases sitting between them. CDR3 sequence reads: CSAPIGGRETQYF. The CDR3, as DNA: TGCAGTGCTCCCATTGGGGGGAGGGAGACCCAGTACTTC.

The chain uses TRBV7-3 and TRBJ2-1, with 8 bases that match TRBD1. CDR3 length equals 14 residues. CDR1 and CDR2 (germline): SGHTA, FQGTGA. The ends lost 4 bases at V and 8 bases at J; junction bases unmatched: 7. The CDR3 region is CASSSTTTGDEQFF. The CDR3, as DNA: TGTGCCAGCAGCTCGACTACGACAGGGGATGAGCAGTTCTTC.

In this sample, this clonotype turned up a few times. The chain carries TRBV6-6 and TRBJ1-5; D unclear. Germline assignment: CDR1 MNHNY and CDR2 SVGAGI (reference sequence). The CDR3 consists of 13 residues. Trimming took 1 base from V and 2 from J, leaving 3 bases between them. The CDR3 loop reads CASSYFGNQPQHF. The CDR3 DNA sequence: TGTGCCAGCAGTTACTTCGGCAATCAGCCCCAGCATTTT.

The CDR3 DNA sequence: TGTGCCACCAGTGATTCCGGGGTAGAGACCCAGTACTTC. It encodes CATSDSGVETQYF. The chain employs TRBV24-1 and TRBJ2-5; perhaps TRBD2 as D (5 bases). This CDR3 is built from 13 residues. V lost 2 bases to trimming and J lost 4 bases, with 7 bases between them. Germline loops: CDR1 KGHDR, CDR2 SFDVKD.

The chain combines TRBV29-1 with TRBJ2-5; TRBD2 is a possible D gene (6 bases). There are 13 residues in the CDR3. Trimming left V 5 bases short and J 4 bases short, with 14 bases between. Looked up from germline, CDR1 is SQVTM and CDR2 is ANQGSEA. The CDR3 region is CSVTRVGGETQYF. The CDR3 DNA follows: TGCAGCGTTACCAGGGTGGGGGGAGAGACCCAGTACTTC.

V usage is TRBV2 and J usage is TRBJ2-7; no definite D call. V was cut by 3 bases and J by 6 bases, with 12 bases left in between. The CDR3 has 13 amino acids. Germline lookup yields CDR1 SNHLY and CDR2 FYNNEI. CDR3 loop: CASSDVGALEQYV. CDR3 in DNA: TGTGCCAGCAGTGACGTCGGAGCTCTCGAGCAGTACGTC.

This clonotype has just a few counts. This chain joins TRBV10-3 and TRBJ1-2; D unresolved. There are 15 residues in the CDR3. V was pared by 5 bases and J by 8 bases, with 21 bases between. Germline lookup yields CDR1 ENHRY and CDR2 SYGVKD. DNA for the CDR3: TGTGCCATCAGTATAAAGGACGACCCCGAGGGAGGCTACACCTTC. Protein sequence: CAISIKDDPEGGYTF.

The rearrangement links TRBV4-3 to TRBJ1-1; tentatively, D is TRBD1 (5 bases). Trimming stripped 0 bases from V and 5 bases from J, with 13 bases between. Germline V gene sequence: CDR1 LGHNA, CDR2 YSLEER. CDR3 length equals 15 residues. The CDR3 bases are TGCGCCAGCAGCCAAGATAACGGGGGACGGACTGAAGCTTTCTTT. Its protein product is CASSQDNGGRTEAFF.

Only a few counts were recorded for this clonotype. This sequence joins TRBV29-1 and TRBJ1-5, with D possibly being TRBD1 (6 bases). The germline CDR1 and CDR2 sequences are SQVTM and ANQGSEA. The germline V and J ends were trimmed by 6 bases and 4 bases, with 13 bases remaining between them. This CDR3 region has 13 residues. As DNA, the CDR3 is TGCAGCGTCGCAACAGGGCCTAATCAGCCCCAGCATTTT. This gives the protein CSVATGPNQPQHF.

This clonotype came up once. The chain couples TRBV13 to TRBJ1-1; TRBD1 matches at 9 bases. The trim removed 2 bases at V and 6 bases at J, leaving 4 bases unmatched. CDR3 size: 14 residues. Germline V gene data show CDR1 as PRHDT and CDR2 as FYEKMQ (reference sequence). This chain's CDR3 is CASSLPGTGSEAFF. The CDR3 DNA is TGTGCCAGCAGCTTACCCGGGACAGGGTCTGAAGCTTTCTTT.

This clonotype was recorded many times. Here the CDR3 DNA reads TGTGCCAGCAGCTTGGCCTCCGGGACTAGGATGGAGACCCAGTACTTC. It yields the protein CASSLASGTRMETQYF. The chain joins TRBV5-5 to TRBJ2-5, with 8 bases lining up with TRBD2. CDR3 length equals 16 residues. Trimming removed 0 bases from V and 5 bases from J; junction bases left unmatched: 9. Germline CDR1 reads SGHKS; CDR2 reads YYEKEE (reference sequence).

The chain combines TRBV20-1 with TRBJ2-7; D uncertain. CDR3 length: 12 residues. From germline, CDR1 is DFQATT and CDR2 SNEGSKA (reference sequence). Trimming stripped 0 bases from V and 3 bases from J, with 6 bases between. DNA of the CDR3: TGCAGTGCTAGAGATCGTAACTACGAGCAGTACGTC. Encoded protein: CSARDRNYEQYV.

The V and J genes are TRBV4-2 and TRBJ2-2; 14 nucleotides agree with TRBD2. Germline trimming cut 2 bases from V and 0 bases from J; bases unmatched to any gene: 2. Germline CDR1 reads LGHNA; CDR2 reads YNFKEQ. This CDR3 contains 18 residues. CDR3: CASSQRTSGGPNTGELFF. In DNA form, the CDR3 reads TGTGCCAGCAGCCAAAGGACTAGCGGGGGGCCGAACACCGGGGAGCTGTTTTTT.

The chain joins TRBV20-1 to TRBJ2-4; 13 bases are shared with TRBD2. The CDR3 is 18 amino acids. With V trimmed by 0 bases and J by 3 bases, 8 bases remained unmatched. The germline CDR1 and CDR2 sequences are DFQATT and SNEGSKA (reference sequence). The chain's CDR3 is CSARDGLAGETGKNIQYF. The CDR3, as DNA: TGCAGTGCTAGAGACGGACTAGCGGGGGAAACAGGCAAAAACATTCAGTACTTC.

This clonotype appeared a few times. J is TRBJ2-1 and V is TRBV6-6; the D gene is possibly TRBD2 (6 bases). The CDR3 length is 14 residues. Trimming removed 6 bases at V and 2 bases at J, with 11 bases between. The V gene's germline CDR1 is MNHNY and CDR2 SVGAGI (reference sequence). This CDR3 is CASRGGAAYNEQFF. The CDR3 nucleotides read TGTGCCAGCAGGGGGGGAGCCGCCTACAATGAGCAGTTCTTC.

CDR3 amino acids: CASSQTPQGARFGYTF. The CDR3 DNA sequence: TGCGCCAGCAGCCAAACCCCTCAGGGAGCCCGGTTTGGCTACACCTTC. The chain couples TRBV4-1 to TRBJ1-2, with D possibly matching TRBD1 (5 bases). The CDR3 totals 16 residues. V lost 2 bases and J 7 bases, leaving 20 bases between the germline ends. Germline V gene data show CDR1 as MGHRA and CDR2 as YSYEKL.

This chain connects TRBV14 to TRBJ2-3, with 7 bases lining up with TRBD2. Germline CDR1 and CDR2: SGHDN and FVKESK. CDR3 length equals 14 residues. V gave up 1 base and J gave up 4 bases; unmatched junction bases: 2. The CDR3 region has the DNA TGTGCCAGCAGCCAAGCGCTAGCGGCAGATACGCAGTATTTT. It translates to CASSQALAADTQYF.

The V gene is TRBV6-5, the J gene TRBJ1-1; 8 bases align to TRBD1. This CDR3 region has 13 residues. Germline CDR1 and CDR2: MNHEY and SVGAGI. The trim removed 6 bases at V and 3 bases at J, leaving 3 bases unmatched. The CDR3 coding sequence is TGTGCCAGCAGACAGGGGGGGGACACTGAAGCTTTCTTT. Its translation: CASRQGGDTEAFF.